The TCR beta chain under discussion was sequenced for a study of beta chain features in type 1 diabetes. The ends were cut back, 5 bases at V and 0 bases at J, with 11 bases in the middle. From germline, CDR1 is MNHNY and CDR2 SVGAGI (reference sequence). CDR3 length: 14 amino acids. Expressed TCRB transcripts were sequenced because the entire RNA isolate underwent reverse transcription. Here immunoSEQ multiplex PCR was the method, and the copy in TCRdb shows in-frame clones only, minus some. The sample contains approximately 300,000 clones, more than 9.5% of which appear only once. Stem cell-like memory, regulatory, central memory and naive CD4+ cells were sorted via CD45RO/CCR7/CD25/CD127/CD95/CD27.

The TCR originated in a woman aged 25 to 45 in good health. V gene TRBV6-6 combines with J gene TRBJ2-7; D is perhaps TRBD2 (5 bases). Input material: naive CD4+ T cells from blood. CDR3 sequence: CASSPTGSSYEQYF. The CDR3 coding sequence is TGTGCCAGCAGTCCAACGGGGAGCTCCTACGAGCAGTACTTC.